A single sample is the source of the 6 T cell receptor beta chains below, sequenced in a study of CD8 T cells in Susac syndrome. RNA in amounts of roughly 0.5 to 1 ug was reverse transcribed with random hexamers. TCRdb itself ran the immunoSEQ multiplex PCR reads through MiXCR, one entry per CDR3 protein. The top ten hold just over 0.08% of the sample, which has a few hundred thousand distinct CDR3 sequences, more than 85% seen once. Sequencing was done on a sample of CD4+ T cells from PBMCs. All receptors derive from a human donor with multiple sclerosis.

This chain uses TRBV13 with TRBJ1-2, with 9 positions matching TRBD1. The V segment lost 1 base and the J segment 8 bases; nucleotides outside the gene matches: 5. The CDR3 spans 14 residues. Germline assignment: CDR1 PRHDT and CDR2 FYEKMQ (reference sequence). DNA of the CDR3: TGTGCCAGCAGCTTAGACAGGGGGCGCCGCGGCTACACCTTC. Protein sequence: CASSLDRGRRGYTF.

The V call is TRBV29-1, the J call TRBJ1-1, with D perhaps matching TRBD1 (5 bases). Germline V gene lookup returns CDR1 SQVTM and CDR2 ANQGSEA. CDR3 length equals 12 residues. The CDR3 spells CRGGEPWGEAFF. CDR3 bases: TGCAGGGGGGGAGAGCCTTGGGGTGAAGCTTTCTTT.

A single count supports this clonotype. V usage is TRBV5-1 and J usage is TRBJ1-1; TRBD1 matches 7 bases. The CDR3 contains 15 residues. The J segment lost 11 bases and the V segment lost 3 bases, leaving 16 bases of the junction unmatched. The germline CDR1 and CDR2 sequences are SGHRS and YFSETQ. The CDR3 nucleotides are TGCGCCAGCAGCTCGGGGACAGTGCAATCGATGGAGGCTTTCTTT. Its protein product is CASSSGTVQSMEAFF.

The gene calls are TRBV20-1 and TRBJ2-3; 10 bases match TRBD2. In germline, CDR1 is DFQATT, CDR2 SNEGSKA (reference sequence). This CDR3 is built from 17 residues. The junction had 16 bases not matched to a gene; V was cut back by 6 bases and J by 4 bases. The CDR3 region is CSASHSGGPQPPDTQYF. CDR3 DNA: TGCAGTGCCAGTCATAGCGGGGGGCCCCAGCCCCCAGATACGCAGTATTTT.

In DNA form, the CDR3 reads TGTGCCAGCAGTTTAATGGGACAGGGCCGTGGGGGCGTCGAGCAGTACGTC. Translating gives CASSLMGQGRGGVEQYV. This rearrangement joins TRBV12-3 or TRBV12-4 to TRBJ2-7, with 9 bases lining up with TRBD1. V was clipped by 2 bases and J by 6 bases; unmatched bases: 14. The CDR3 covers 17 residues.

This sequence joins TRBV7-2 and TRBJ1-6; 7 bases line up with TRBD1. The J segment lost 6 bases and the V segment lost 6 bases, leaving 11 bases of the junction unmatched. Germline assignment: CDR1 SGHTA and CDR2 FQGNSA. This CDR3 has 16 residues. The CDR3 reads CASSSLRTGGNSPLHF. The CDR3 DNA sequence: TGTGCCAGCAGTTCTCTTCGGACAGGTGGTAATTCACCCCTCCACTTT. Combining the CDR3 with reference TRBV7-2 and TRBJ1-6 gives the whole variable domain GAGVSQSPSNKVTEKGKDVELRCDPISGHTALYWYRQSLGQGLEFLIYFQGNSAPDKSGLPSDRFSAERTGGSVSTLTIQRTQQEDSAVYLCASSSLRTGGNSPLHFGNGTRLTVT.